This T cell receptor beta chain is from a study of human T cells and chemical hapten exposure (dated by TCRdb to the early 2020s). Regarding the research as a whole: For sensitization, 2% DPC in acetone was applied to a roughly 2 cm by roughly 2 cm area of upper inner arm skin. The libraries were sequenced as a pool, and the TCR yield per sample differed mostly because of small variations in library volumes within the pool. Nearly 30 alopecia patients provided blood for TCR sequencing at one to four time points (pre-sensitization, 2, 6 and 24 weeks). Peripheral blood TCR repertoire changes were tracked in vivo in alopecia patients during primary and secondary sensitization to the hapten diphenylcyclopropenone (DPC). The mostly female patient cohort included alopecia areata with under or over 50% scalp involvement, alopecia totalis and alopecia universalis. Throughout the study period of around 25 weeks, patients also received therapeutic DPC doses to the scalp every week. Patch testing was performed on the upper back with Finn chambers containing 0.01% DPC, and the patch tests were scored after 6 days according to International Contact Dermatitis Research Group standards. Patient blood was sampled pre-sensitization (week 0) and at 2, 6 and about 24 weeks after DPC sensitization. General conclusions and limits of the study: Patch test score was positively correlated with the number of PT1 expanded TCRs, with significance at thresholds 8, 16 and 32 but not at 4. Repeated subsampling changed both the strength of the expansion versus patch-test correlation and the threshold at which that correlation became significant. The number of TCRs above 1 in 1000 frequency did not change with DPC sensitization; there was no evidence of global repertoire structure alterations. Because every patient had alopecia, a presumed autoimmune disease, the patients' immune response might differ from that of healthy individuals. Expanded TCRs formed significantly more large CDR3 similarity clusters than pre-sensitization or healthy control sets, consistent with antigen-driven responses.

The CDR3 runs 14 amino acids, cysteine and phenylalanine included. Just the 42-base CDR3 DNA is kept, in frame starting at base 1. A distance of 8 bases separates the germline ends of V and J, which lose 0 bases and 1 base respectively. From a lookup of the germline V gene, CDR1 and CDR2 are SGDLS and YYNGEE. Receptor libraries were prepared by RACE. TCRdb shows the sequencer as NextSeq 500. During library preparation, unique molecular identifiers were attached to individual cDNA molecules so that TCRs could be counted quantitatively and reproducibly. From each blood RNA sample, both TCR alpha and TCR beta chains were sequenced. The authors' pipeline ran thus. Samples had a median of about 96,000 TCRs, with a range from about 23,224 to 750,000. V, J and CDR3 annotation of the TCR reads was performed with the Decombinator software suite. To make PS versus PT1 abundance plots, every sample was subsampled to the same number of TCRs (28,000). TCRs were defined as expanded if absent before sensitization and observed at least eight times at the 2-week time point. TCRdb's own reprocessing of the public reads used fastp at Q25 and MiXCR and kept productive beta chains. Rows are unified per CDR3 protein, each entry keeping the most common DNA and genes. TCRdb, rather than the study authors, made the V and J calls. The table for this sample lists around 95,000 distinct CDR3 sequences; approximately 10% of them were counted only once. Clones ranked in the top ten supply approximately 3.4% of the sample.

The time point label here, explained by the study, means: pre-sensitization, week 0. This specimen's treatment or condition label, per the study, means: therapeutic diphenylcyclopropenone sensitization with weekly scalp DPC. Blood at each patch-test visit was drawn before the patch test was applied. To be eligible, patients had to be aged 18 to 70, diagnosed with alopecia and judged suitable for DPC therapy, while pregnant patients were excluded. Total RNA was isolated from unfractionated whole blood collected in Tempus Blood RNA tubes. This clonotype appeared many times. There is no known antigen for this receptor. No base-level quality is on record; no much larger clone is a single base apart.

The receptor comes from a woman in her sixties with alopecia areata. Some clones in this sample may be carry-over from other donors' samples. The chain is made from TRBV9 and TRBJ2-7; no D gene can be assigned with confidence. The sample in question was whole blood, obtained in connection with sensitization to the hapten diphenylcyclopropenone (DPC). The CDR3 reads as follows: CASSVDLGSYEQYF. The DNA sequence reads TGTGCCAGCAGCGTAGATCTGGGATCCTACGAGCAGTACTTC.